Below, 21 T cell receptor beta chains from the same sample are listed, as sequenced in a study of cytomegalovirus exposure and HLA in healthy donors. Primers included in the PCR were 60 Vbeta and 13 Jbeta primers. Using immunoSEQ multiplex PCR, the repertoire was profiled, and TCRdb retains in-frame clones only, with some absent. The data contain 150,000 to 200,000 clones, 65% to 85% of them singletons. The specimen was PBMCs. These receptors came from a female donor in good health and CMV-seronegative.

This chain uses TRBV5-1 with TRBJ2-3; 7 bases fit TRBD2. V gave up 0 bases and J gave up 4 bases; unmatched junction bases: 8. In germline, CDR1 is SGHRS, CDR2 YFSETQ. There are 16 residues in the CDR3. This chain's CDR3 is CASSLERVAGADTQYF. CDR3 coding DNA: TGCGCCAGCAGCTTGGAAAGGGTAGCGGGTGCAGATACGCAGTATTTT.

The rearrangement links TRBV6-1 to TRBJ1-2, with D perhaps TRBD1 (5 bases). The CDR3 length is 13 residues. Germline V gives CDR1 MNHNS, CDR2 SASEGT. Between the trimmed V and J ends, which lost 11 bases and 3 bases, there was a span of 16 bases. The CDR3 reads CAGAPRADYGYTF. The DNA for the CDR3 is TGTGCCGGAGCCCCCAGGGCCGACTATGGCTACACCTTC.

The rearrangement links TRBV28 to TRBJ1-5; the match to TRBD1 covers 8 bases. The junction had 6 bases not matched to a gene; V was cut back by 5 bases and J by 3 bases. Germline-derived CDR1 and CDR2 are MDHEN and SYDVKM. CDR3 length: 15 amino acids. The CDR3 sequence is CASSLGQALNQPQHF. Here the CDR3 DNA reads TGTGCCAGCAGTCTGGGACAGGCCCTCAATCAGCCCCAGCATTTT.

The rearrangement joins TRBV9 to TRBJ1-1; 7 nucleotides line up with TRBD1. The germline gives CDR1 SGDLS, CDR2 YYNGEE. The CDR3 loop spans 14 amino acids. After removal of 4 bases from V and 2 bases from J, the junction contained 5 bases not matched to a gene. CDR3 in DNA: TGTGCCAGCAGCCAGTCAGGGGGAAACACTGAAGCTTTCTTT. It codes for CASSQSGGNTEAFF.

This chain links TRBV27 with TRBJ2-5; 12 positions match TRBD2. The DNA end favors TRBJ2-7, so the J call may be wrong. Germline V gene data show CDR1 as MNHEY and CDR2 as SMNVEV (reference sequence). CDR3 length equals 17 residues. The CDR3 is CAVTRTSGARRAYEQYF. For the CDR3, the DNA is TGTGCCGTCACTAGGACTAGCGGGGCCCGGCGGGCCTACGAGCAGTACTTC.

The chain recombines TRBV7-8 with TRBJ1-5; 9 bases are a match to TRBD1. With 3 bases clipped from V and 6 bases from J, the junction kept 9 bases outside the gene matches. Germline lookup yields CDR1 SGHVS and CDR2 FQNEAQ. The CDR3 loop spans 16 amino acids. CDR3 nucleotides: TGTGCCAGCAGCTTTACGGACAGGGGACTTGGTCAGCCCCAGCATTTT. Amino acid sequence: CASSFTDRGLGQPQHF.

The chain joins TRBV7-2 to TRBJ2-2; 12 bases match TRBD2. V lost 5 bases, J lost 5 bases, and 9 bases stayed unmatched. The germline V gene has CDR1 SGHTA and CDR2 FQGNSA. The CDR3 runs 17 residues. The CDR3 spells CASSRRLAGDRTGELFF. CDR3 sequence (DNA): TGTGCCAGCAGCAGACGACTAGCGGGAGATCGTACCGGGGAGCTGTTTTTT.

The chain employs TRBV19 and TRBJ1-2; D is unclear. Per the germline V gene, CDR1 is LNHDA and CDR2 is SQIVND (reference sequence). The length of the CDR3 is 14 residues. V was cut by 4 bases and J by 2 bases, with 11 bases left in between. The CDR3 DNA reads TGTGCCAGTAGTAGGTCCGGGATCAACTATGGCTACACCTTC. As protein: CASSRSGINYGYTF.

The rearrangement uses TRBV5-1 and TRBJ2-3, with D possibly matching TRBD2 (6 bases). This CDR3 is built from 15 residues. CDR1 is SGHRS, CDR2 YFSETQ, per germline. V lost 0 bases and J 2 bases, leaving 10 bases between the germline ends. CDR3 DNA sequence: TGCGCCAGCAGCTTGGACGCGGGAACCACAGATACGCAGTATTTT. This encodes CASSLDAGTTDTQYF.

The rearrangement links TRBV7-9 to TRBJ1-1; D unresolved. The germline V gene encodes CDR1 SEHNR and CDR2 FQNEAQ (reference sequence). The V and J ends lost 5 bases and 5 bases respectively, with 9 bases between them. The CDR3 is 12 amino acids. CDR3 sequence: CASSPPGTEAFF. CDR3 nucleotide sequence: TGTGCCAGCAGCCCACCGGGGACTGAAGCTTTCTTT.

This clone showed up just a few times. The chain uses TRBV28 and TRBJ1-4, with TRBD1 as a possible D gene (5 bases). Germline CDR1 MDHEN, CDR2 SYDVKM. The CDR3 is made up of 17 amino acids. Between the trimmed V and J ends, which lost 4 bases and 0 bases, there was a span of 15 bases. The CDR3: CASSSPWGSPTNEKLFF. The DNA of the CDR3 is TGTGCCAGCAGTTCTCCGTGGGGCAGCCCAACTAATGAAAAACTGTTTTTT.

This chain connects TRBV9 to TRBJ2-7, with a possible D match to TRBD1 (5 bases). CDR1 and CDR2 from the germline V gene are SGDLS and YYNGEE. The ends were cut back, 3 bases at V and 1 base at J, with 5 bases in the middle. The CDR3 consists of 12 residues. The CDR3 spells CASSEGSYEQYF. Here the CDR3 DNA reads TGTGCCAGCAGCGAGGGGTCCTACGAGCAGTACTTC.

The chain has TRBV5-4 and TRBJ2-6; TRBD2 matches 13 bases. J was trimmed by 4 bases and V by 4 bases; bases with no gene match: 5. This CDR3 contains 17 residues. Germline assignment: CDR1 SGHNT and CDR2 YYREEE (reference sequence). The CDR3 region is CASSEGLAGIGANVLTF. CDR3 nucleotide sequence: TGTGCCAGCAGCGAGGGACTAGCGGGGATAGGGGCCAACGTCCTGACTTTC.

The chain carries TRBV15 and TRBJ2-5; TRBD2 aligns across 8 bases. CDR1 is LNHNV, CDR2 YYDKDF, per germline (reference sequence). There are 15 residues in the CDR3. V lost 5 bases to trimming and J lost 4 bases; unmatched junction nucleotides: 9. CDR3 DNA: TGTGCCACCAGCCGAACCGGGACTAGGGGAGAGACCCAGTACTTC. Protein: CATSRTGTRGETQYF.

The rearrangement joins TRBV5-1 to TRBJ2-3; 10 bases map to TRBD2. There are 14 residues in the CDR3. With 2 bases clipped from V and 5 bases from J, the junction kept 2 bases outside the gene matches. The germline V gene encodes CDR1 SGHRS and CDR2 YFSETQ. Here the CDR3 DNA reads TGCGCCAGCAGCTTTACTAGCGGGAAAGATACGCAGTATTTT. Encoded protein: CASSFTSGKDTQYF.

The chain carries TRBV5-1 and TRBJ1-6; D remains ambiguous. CDR1 is SGHRS, CDR2 YFSETQ, per germline. Trimming cost V 1 base and J 10 bases, with 12 bases left between them. This CDR3 has 14 amino acids. The CDR3 here is CASSLLGRESPLHF. CDR3 sequence (DNA): TGCGCCAGCAGCTTGCTTGGGCGAGAGTCACCCCTCCACTTT.

This clone appeared once. V and J are TRBV5-6 and TRBJ2-5, with D perhaps matching TRBD1 (5 bases). Gene TRBJ2-7 matches the end of the DNA better, so the J call may be wrong. Per germline, CDR1 SGHDT and CDR2 YYEEEE. The CDR3 is made up of 13 amino acids. The CDR3 region has the DNA TGTGCCAGCAGCCTTACAGGTCTCTACGAGCAGTACTTC. Translation: CASSLTGLYEQYF.

Of note for this clone: The sample contains more than one DNA sequence encoding this CDR3. This chain connects TRBV6-5 to TRBJ2-7, with D tentatively TRBD1 (6 bases). This CDR3 contains 14 residues. With 2 bases removed from V and 4 bases from J, the gap between germline ends came to 12 bases. Germline V CDR1 and CDR2: MNHEY, SVGAGI. The CDR3 bases are TGTGCCAGCAGTTACACCCGGACAGCGTACGAGCAGTACTTC. Translation gives CASSYTRTAYEQYF.

CDR3 protein: CAISPQGAPYNEQFF. For the CDR3, the DNA is TGTGCCATCAGCCCACAGGGGGCCCCCTACAATGAGCAGTTCTTC. This chain connects TRBV10-3 to TRBJ2-1; 9 bases are a match to TRBD1. Germline CDR1 reads ENHRY; CDR2 reads SYGVKD. The J segment lost 2 bases and the V segment lost 6 bases, leaving 5 bases of the junction unmatched. The length of the CDR3 is 15 residues.

On this clone: One end of the junction varies from germline; a read error may be responsible. The chain is built from TRBV11-2 and TRBJ1-1; D call uncertain. Germline V gives CDR1 SGHAT, CDR2 FQNNGV. The CDR3 covers 11 residues. This chain's CDR3 is CVSSSGTEAFF. CDR3 bases: TGTGTCAGCAGCTCCGGCACTGAAGCTTTCTTT. The full variable domain, rest sourced from reference TRBV11-2 and TRBJ1-1, is EAGVAQSPRYKIIEKRQSVAFWCNPISGHATLYWYQQILGQGPKLLIQFQNNGVVDDSQLPKDRFSAERLKGVDSTLKIQPAKLEDSAVYLCVSSSGTEAFFGQGTRLTVV.

This clone was picked up a small number of times. CDR3 bases: TGTGCCAGCAGTGATGGGACAGACACCGGGGAGCTGTTTTTT. Amino acids: CASSDGTDTGELFF. This sequence joins TRBV2 and TRBJ2-2; 7 bases align to TRBD1. Germline loops: CDR1 SNHLY, CDR2 FYNNEI. With 3 bases clipped from V and 3 bases from J, the junction kept 1 base outside the gene matches. This CDR3 is built from 14 residues. The full variable domain, in which reference TRBV2 and TRBJ2-2 provide the parts outside the CDR3, is EPEVTQTPSHQVTQMGQEVILRCVPISNHLYFYWYRQILGQKVEFLVSFYNNEISEKSEIFDDQFSVERPDGSNFTLKIRSTKLEDSAMYFCASSDGTDTGELFFGEGSRLTVL.